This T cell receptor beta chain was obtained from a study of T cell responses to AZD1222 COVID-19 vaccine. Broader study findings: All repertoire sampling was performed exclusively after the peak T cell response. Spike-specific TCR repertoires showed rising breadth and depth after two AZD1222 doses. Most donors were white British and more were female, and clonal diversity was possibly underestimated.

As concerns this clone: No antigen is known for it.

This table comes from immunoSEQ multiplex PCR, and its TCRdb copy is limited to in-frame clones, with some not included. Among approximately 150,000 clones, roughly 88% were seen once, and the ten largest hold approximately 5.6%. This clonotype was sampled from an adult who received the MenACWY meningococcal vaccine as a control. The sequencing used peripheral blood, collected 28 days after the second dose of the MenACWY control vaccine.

The CDR3 loop reads CASTYRVELGSPLHF. For the CDR3, the DNA is TGTGCCAGCACCTACAGGGTGGAATTGGGCTCACCCCTCCACTTT. This chain uses TRBV27 with TRBJ1-6, with D possibly matching TRBD1 (6 bases). The germline gives CDR1 MNHEY, CDR2 SMNVEV (reference sequence). The CDR3 consists of 15 residues. The V and J ends lost 7 bases and 10 bases respectively, with 20 bases between them.